Each of the 12 T cell receptor beta chains below was sequenced from the same sample in a study of cytomegalovirus exposure and HLA in healthy donors. Assay used: immunoSEQ multiplex PCR; TCRdb lists only in-frame clones, some missing. The sample has about 160,000 clones, 95% to 97% seen once. Sequencing input: PBMCs. These TCRs come from a woman under 30 in good health and CMV-seronegative.

V usage is TRBV7-2 and J usage is TRBJ2-1; D is undetermined. The length of the CDR3 is 13 residues. CDR1 is SGHTA, CDR2 FQGNSA, per germline. V was pared by 1 base and J by 7 bases, with 8 bases between. The CDR3 loop reads CASSLERLNEQFF. CDR3 sequence (DNA): TGTGCCAGCAGCTTAGAGCGCCTTAATGAGCAGTTCTTC.

The rearrangement links TRBV5-1 to TRBJ2-5, with 15 nucleotides matching TRBD2. V trimming: 0 bases; J trimming: 2 bases; junction bases outside the gene matches: 5. CDR1 and CDR2 from the germline V gene are SGHRS and YFSETQ. This CDR3 contains 18 residues. CDR3 region: CASSLAGTSGGPQETQYF. In DNA, the CDR3 is TGCGCCAGCAGCTTGGCGGGGACTAGCGGGGGGCCACAAGAGACCCAGTACTTC.

V usage is TRBV4-2 and J usage is TRBJ2-5; TRBD2 matches at 7 bases. From germline, CDR1 is LGHNA and CDR2 YNFKEQ. This CDR3 comprises 13 residues. Trimming cost V 5 bases and J 3 bases; bases outside gene matches: 3. The DNA of the CDR3 is TGTGCCAGCAGCAAGAGCGGGGAAGAGACCCAGTACTTC. It specifies CASSKSGEETQYF.

The chain is built from TRBV7-9 and TRBJ2-7; a weak D match, TRBD1 (5 bases). Germline V lookup: CDR1 SEHNR, CDR2 FQNEAQ (reference sequence). The length of the CDR3 is 13 residues. Trimming shortened V by 5 bases and J by 4 bases, and 12 bases separated the two germline ends. The CDR3 reads CASSLDSPYEQYF. The CDR3 DNA sequence: TGTGCCAGCAGCCTAGACAGTCCGTACGAGCAGTACTTC.

This rearrangement joins TRBV15 to TRBJ1-1; tentative D call: TRBD1 (5 bases). Trimming took 1 base from V and 7 from J, leaving 19 bases between them. The CDR3 spans 16 residues. Germline V gene sequence: CDR1 LNHNV, CDR2 YYDKDF (reference sequence). The CDR3 is CATSRGRGPGGNEAFF. CDR3 DNA sequence: TGTGCCACCAGCAGAGGTCGGGGCCCAGGAGGGAATGAAGCTTTCTTT.

The chain combines TRBV5-8 with TRBJ1-5; D gene uncertain. The germline V gene encodes CDR1 SGHTS and CDR2 YDEGEE. Trimming removed 3 bases from V and 3 bases from J, with 7 bases in between. This CDR3 contains 13 residues. The CDR3 is CASSSAINQPQHF. The CDR3 DNA reads TGTGCCAGCAGCTCCGCGATCAATCAGCCCCAGCATTTT.

The chain combines TRBV4-2 with TRBJ1-5; 9 bases map to TRBD1. The CDR3 is 15 residues long. CDR1 is LGHNA and CDR2 is YNFKEQ in the germline V gene. After removal of 2 bases from V and 5 bases from J, the junction contained 4 bases not matched to a gene. The CDR3 here is CASSQRGTGYQPQHF. The DNA of the CDR3 is TGTGCCAGCAGCCAACGGGGGACAGGGTATCAGCCCCAGCATTTT.

This rearrangement joins TRBV5-1 to TRBJ1-1; no clear D gene. This CDR3 is 13 amino acids long. Germline V gene lookup returns CDR1 SGHRS and CDR2 YFSETQ. Trimming removed 4 bases at V and 2 bases at J, with 9 bases between. This chain's CDR3 is CASSVQDNTEAFF. The CDR3 nucleotides read TGCGCCAGCAGCGTTCAGGATAACACTGAAGCTTTCTTT.

V is TRBV7-9 and J is TRBJ1-1; D is ambiguous. CDR1 SEHNR and CDR2 FQNEAQ come from the germline V gene (reference sequence). This CDR3 spans 14 amino acids. The ends were cut back, 5 bases at V and 1 base at J, with 11 bases in the middle. The DNA for the CDR3 is TGTGCCAGCAGCCCAGAATTTCCGAACACTGAAGCTTTCTTT. Its protein is CASSPEFPNTEAFF.

This chain links TRBV6-8 with TRBJ2-2; D uncertain. Trimming cost V 5 bases and J 7 bases, with 11 bases left between them. Germline assignment: CDR1 MNHGY and CDR2 SAAAGT. This CDR3 contains 13 residues. The CDR3 loop is CASSARSGGELFF. CDR3 DNA: TGTGCCAGCAGTGCTAGGTCGGGCGGGGAGCTGTTTTTT.

This clone showed up just once. The chain joins TRBV4-1 to TRBJ1-2; 7 bases agree with TRBD1. The CDR3 spans 16 residues. Germline CDR1 and CDR2: MGHRA and YSYEKL. Losses at the gene ends were 0 bases for V and 0 bases for J; bases not matched to a gene: 4. This chain's CDR3 is CASSQDPGGANYGYTF. The DNA of the CDR3 is TGCGCCAGCAGCCAAGATCCAGGGGGAGCTAACTATGGCTACACCTTC.

This clone was seen just once. This chain connects TRBV9 to TRBJ2-1; 7 bases align to TRBD2. Trimming cost V 4 bases and J 5 bases; bases outside gene matches: 6. CDR3 size: 14 residues. In germline, CDR1 is SGDLS, CDR2 YYNGEE. CDR3 region: CASSSVAGDNEQFF. The CDR3 DNA follows: TGTGCCAGCAGCTCCGTGGCGGGGGACAATGAGCAGTTCTTC.